A selection of T cell receptor beta chains follows, all from one sample in a study of early T cells in non-severe SARS-CoV-2 infection. TCRdb re-analysed the 5' RACE reads in MiXCR, keeping a single row per CDR3 protein. The sample contains about 55,000 distinct CDR3 sequences, 14% to 15% of which appear only once. Sequencing was performed on whole blood, taken at baseline. All receptors derive from an adult who was a healthcare worker with PCR-confirmed SARS-CoV-2 infection or an uninfected control (not recorded which). Each CDR3 is given with its conserved first and last residue. The D gene is left open where the match is weak. Clone size is shown for a subset of rows, as once, few, many or a class of expanded clone.

size	D	V	J	DNA	CDR3
many	.	TRBV20-1	TRBJ1-5	TGCAGTGCTAGACGGGGTGGTAATAGCAATCAGCCCCAGCATTTT	CSARRGGNSNQPQHF
.	.	TRBV30	TRBJ1-2	TGTGCCTGGCTTGCCGGGACCTCGAATGTAGGCTACACCTTC	CAWLAGTSNVGYTF
few	.	TRBV4-2	TRBJ2-1	TGTGCCAGCAGCCAAAATGCATGGCGAAGGGCCGATGAGCAGTTCTTC	CASSQNAWRRADEQFF
.	TRBD2	TRBV12-3/TRBV12-4	TRBJ2-7	TGTGCCAGCAGTTTGCGTGGCGGGGGGGTAATGGGCTACGAGCAGTACTTC	CASSLRGGGVMGYEQYF
many	.	TRBV19	TRBJ2-1	TGTGCCAGTAGATCCCCTGGATCTGAGCAGTTCTTC	CASRSPGSEQFF
few	TRBD2	TRBV12-5	TRBJ2-7	TGTGCTAGTGGTTTGGTTTGGGCTAGCGGCGCCTACGAGCAGTACTTC	CASGLVWASGAYEQYF
.	.	TRBV6-6	TRBJ2-3	TGTGCCAGCAGCCCATCCCTGGGGGATACGCAGTATTTT	CASSPSLGDTQYF
.	.	TRBV18	TRBJ1-4	TGTGCCAGCTCAATCAAAACTAATGAAAAACTGTTTTTT	CASSIKTNEKLFF
.	.	TRBV6-5	TRBJ1-1	TGTGCCAGCTCCCAGGACACCTTGAACACTGAAGCTTTCTTT	CASSQDTLNTEAFF
.	TRBD1	TRBV3-1	TRBJ1-4	TGTGCCAGCAGCCCCGGGACAGGATATGAAAAACTGTTTTTT	CASSPGTGYEKLFF
.	.	TRBV6-1	TRBJ1-1	TGTGCCAGCAGTGAAACAAGGGGGAGCACTGAAGCTTTCTTT	CASSETRGSTEAFF
few	.	TRBV9	TRBJ1-1	TGTGCCAGCAGCGTAGAAATTTCCCCAAATTTGGGGGCTGAAGCTTTCTTT	CASSVEISPNLGAEAFF
many	TRBD2	TRBV5-1	TRBJ2-7	TGCGCCAGCAGCTTAGCGGGAGACCCCTACGAGCAGTACTTC	CASSLAGDPYEQYF
few	TRBD1	TRBV6-1	TRBJ2-3	TGTGCCAGCCCCAAGGAGCAGGGGGCAACGGATACGCAGTATTTT	CASPKEQGATDTQYF
.	.	TRBV12-2	TRBJ2-5	TGTGCAAGTCGCTTAGCTTCACTGCGGGAGACCCAGTACTTC	CASRLASLRETQYF
.	TRBD1	TRBV25-1	TRBJ2-7	TGTGCCAGCAGGCCGACAGGGGGTACCTACGAGCAGTACTTC	CASRPTGGTYEQYF
few	.	TRBV4-1	TRBJ2-3	TGCGCCAGCAGCCAAGGTTGGACTGGGGGCGAGGATACGCAGTATTTT	CASSQGWTGGEDTQYF
few	.	TRBV10-3	TRBJ2-7	TGTGCCATCAGTCCAGGGGGGAACTTGTACGAGCAGTACTTC	CAISPGGNLYEQYF
few	TRBD1	TRBV28	TRBJ2-1	TGTGCCAGCAGTTTAGGCAGGGGGCGTTTGGGTGAGCAGTTCTTC	CASSLGRGRLGEQFF
few	TRBD2	TRBV28	TRBJ2-7	TGTGCCAGCGGTGAAAGGGGCGGGAGTCGGTACGAGCAGTACTTC	CASGERGGSRYEQYF
.	.	TRBV7-9	TRBJ1-1	TGTGCCAGCAGCTTTATAGAGGGGCTATTTGAAGCTTTCTTT	CASSFIEGLFEAFF
once	TRBD1	TRBV30	TRBJ1-2	TGTGCCTGGTCCCAGGGGGCCCAGAACTATGGCTACACCTTC	CAWSQGAQNYGYTF
many	.	TRBV5-1	TRBJ2-6	TGCGCCAGCAGCTTGTATACCTCTGGGGCCAACGTCCTGACTTTC	CASSLYTSGANVLTF